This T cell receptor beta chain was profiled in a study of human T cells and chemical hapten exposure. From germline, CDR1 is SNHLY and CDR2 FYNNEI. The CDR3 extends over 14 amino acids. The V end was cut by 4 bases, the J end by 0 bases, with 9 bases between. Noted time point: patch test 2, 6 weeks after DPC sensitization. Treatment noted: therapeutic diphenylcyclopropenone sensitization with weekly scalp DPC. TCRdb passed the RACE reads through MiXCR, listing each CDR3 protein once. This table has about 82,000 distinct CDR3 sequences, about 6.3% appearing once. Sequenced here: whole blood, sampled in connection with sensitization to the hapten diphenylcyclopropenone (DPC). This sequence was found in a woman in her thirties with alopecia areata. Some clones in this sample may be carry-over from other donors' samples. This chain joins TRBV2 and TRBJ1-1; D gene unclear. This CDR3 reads CASSGPTMNTEAFF. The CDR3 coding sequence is TGTGCCAGCAGTGGTCCCACGATGAACACTGAAGCTTTCTTT.